These T cell receptor beta chains were read from a single sample in a study of shared clonotypes between healthy human individuals. Sequencing used immunoSEQ multiplex PCR; TCRdb keeps in-frame clones, though not all of them. This table has some 2.1 million clones, 85% to 95% appearing once. Sequencing was carried out using naive CD4+ T cells sorted from blood. Receptor source: a man aged 18 to 29 in good health. Each CDR3 is given with its conserved first and last residue.

j_call v_call cdr3_aa
TRBJ2-3 TRBV18 CASSIWTGDADTQYF
TRBJ2-7 TRBV7-9 CASSLKSLAGSYEQYF
TRBJ2-2 TRBV9 CASSDTTGELFF
TRBJ2-2 TRBV6-1 CASMDREDTGELFF
TRBJ1-2 TRBV30 CAWGTGPHGYTF
TRBJ2-7 TRBV7-8 CASSSTGTLSYEQYF
TRBJ1-5 TRBV2 CASSVSGLSNQPQHF
TRBJ1-5 TRBV30 CAWSPKQGAQPQHF
TRBJ2-3 TRBV5-5 CASSLSGQSTDTQYF
TRBJ2-5 TRBV30 CAWKLAGGTETQYF
TRBJ1-1 TRBV5-6 CASSPEPDSRNTEAFF
TRBJ1-1 TRBV7-9 CASSLALANGDGEAFF
TRBJ1-3 TRBV11-2 CASSLFRVSSGNTIYF
TRBJ2-7 TRBV7-2 CASSPPIGEQYF
TRBJ2-1 TRBV18 CASSPGTGEGNEQFF
TRBJ2-7 TRBV2 CASTASKAWQYF
TRBJ1-5 TRBV30 CAWSVPGVHQPQHF
TRBJ2-7 TRBV15 CATSRGTYEQYF
TRBJ1-2 TRBV14 CASSPTGSNYGYTF
TRBJ1-6 TRBV6-1 CASRISYSYNSPLHF
TRBJ2-3 TRBV5-4 CASSLAQGKDTQYF
TRBJ2-1 TRBV13 CASSRLAGRSYNEQFF
TRBJ1-5 TRBV5-8 CASSFGGTGSNQPQHF
TRBJ2-7 TRBV5-4 CASSLSDRWVFSYEQYF
TRBJ2-1 TRBV5-1 CATRGTGSSYNEQFF
TRBJ1-2 TRBV10-3 CAISDGGFINYGYTF
TRBJ2-1 TRBV7-9 CASSWVNEQFF
TRBJ2-1 TRBV12-5 CASARWEVREQFF
TRBJ2-7 TRBV7-9 CASSLRGRPYEQYF
TRBJ1-2 TRBV6-4 CASSPTGGTDYTF
TRBJ1-3 TRBV2 CASSEETSYGGNTIYF
TRBJ1-4 TRBV19 CASRKRQDKLFF
TRBJ1-5 TRBV5-6 CASSFLGAARSNQPQHF
TRBJ2-5 TRBV10-2 CASSELGQPQETQYF
TRBJ2-7 TRBV6-5 CASQDSRTYEQYF
TRBJ2-1 TRBV5-6 CASRVLRTASSYNEQFF
TRBJ2-3 TRBV11-2 CASSLGAAGGDTQYF
TRBJ2-5 TRBV5-6 CASSLTSAETQYF
TRBJ2-7 TRBV2 CASSVDRSTYEQYF
TRBJ2-1 TRBV5-6 CASSSGLQSYNEQFF
TRBJ2-7 TRBV7-2 CASSLAHWVGRQGALGEQYF
TRBJ1-4 TRBV27 CASSLGGLGEKLFF
TRBJ2-2 TRBV7-3 CASSLTFGELFF
TRBJ1-3 TRBV19 CASSPLDLGQLNTIYF
TRBJ2-7 TRBV7-9 CASSPGGLAGVSQEQYF
TRBJ2-7 TRBV10-3 CAISAASGGSYEQYF
TRBJ2-2 TRBV5-1 CASSFEMNTGELFF
TRBJ1-4 TRBV7-2 CASSFGGSDEKLFF
TRBJ2-1 TRBV2 CASSGPGQGRNEQFF
TRBJ2-7 TRBV5-5 CASSFSGTSGLEKYF
TRBJ1-3 TRBV2 CASSELGTEGNTIYF
TRBJ1-1 TRBV10-3 CAISARQGVLNTEAFF
TRBJ2-1 TRBV14 CASSPHRTGKNEQFF
TRBJ2-5 TRBV6-6 CASSFQWRETQYF
TRBJ1-5 TRBV2 CASSDRQASNQPQHF
TRBJ2-3 TRBV19 CASSIRGRGDTDTQYF
TRBJ1-4 TRBV4-3 CASSPGQGINEKLFF
TRBJ2-7 TRBV7-2 CASSGGAGSSYEQYF
TRBJ2-7 TRBV15 CATTPSPDSYEQYF
TRBJ2-4 TRBV7-2 CASSFRDRGQSKNIQYF